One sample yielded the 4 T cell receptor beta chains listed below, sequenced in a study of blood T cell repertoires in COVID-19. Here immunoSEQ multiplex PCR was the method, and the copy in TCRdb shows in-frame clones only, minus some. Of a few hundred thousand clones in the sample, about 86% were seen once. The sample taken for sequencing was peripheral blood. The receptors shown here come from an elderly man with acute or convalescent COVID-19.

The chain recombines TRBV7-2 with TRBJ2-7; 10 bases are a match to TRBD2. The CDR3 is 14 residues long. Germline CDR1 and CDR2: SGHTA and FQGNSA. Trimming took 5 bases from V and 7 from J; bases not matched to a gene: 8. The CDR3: CASSNSGRAHEQYF. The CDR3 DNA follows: TGTGCCAGCAGCAACAGCGGGAGGGCCCATGAGCAGTACTTC.

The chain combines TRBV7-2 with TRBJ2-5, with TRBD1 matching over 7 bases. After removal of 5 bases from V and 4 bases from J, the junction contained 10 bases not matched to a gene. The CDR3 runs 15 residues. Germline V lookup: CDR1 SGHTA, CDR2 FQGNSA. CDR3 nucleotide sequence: TGTGCCAGCAGCCCACGTAGGGGGACAGCAGAGACCCAGTACTTC. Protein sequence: CASSPRRGTAETQYF.

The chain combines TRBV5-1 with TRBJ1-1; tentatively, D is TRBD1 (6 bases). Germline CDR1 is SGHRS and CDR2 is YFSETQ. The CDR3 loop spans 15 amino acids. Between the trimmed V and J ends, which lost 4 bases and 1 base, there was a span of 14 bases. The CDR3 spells CASSTGHNTNTEAFF. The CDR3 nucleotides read TGCGCCAGCAGCACGGGACACAACACGAACACTGAAGCTTTCTTT.

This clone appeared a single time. CDR3 sequence (DNA): TGTGCCAGCAGCTTAGTGCCGGACAGGGTAGCCACCATATATTTT. Its protein product is CASSLVPDRVATIYF. The rearrangement joins TRBV7-2 to TRBJ1-3; 8 positions agree with TRBD1. CDR1 is SGHTA, CDR2 FQGNSA, per germline. This CDR3 spans 15 amino acids. The J segment lost 9 bases and the V segment lost 1 base, leaving 8 bases of the junction unmatched.